This TCR beta chain emerged from a study of siplizumab effects on memory and regulatory T cells. Whole-study findings and limits: Naive T cells were seemingly more diverse than memory cells, and major contributions to the alloresponse seemed to be made by them. Unstimulated subsets captured only a minor fraction of alloreactive clones.

In the case of this clone: Its antigen is still unknown.

Profiling relied on immunoSEQ multiplex PCR, and the TCRdb table lists in-frame clones only, not all of them. The repertoire consists of tens of thousands of clones, with around nine tenths occurring once and the leading ten covering approximately 1.7%. Looked up from germline, CDR1 is SGHNT and CDR2 is YYREEE (reference sequence). This CDR3 comprises 15 residues. With 0 bases removed from V and 2 bases from J, the gap between germline ends came to 9 bases. Sequenced material: Tregs sorted from blood. This clonotype was obtained from a human donor in good health. The V and J genes are TRBV5-4 and TRBJ2-1, with no clear D. The CDR3 DNA is TGTGCCAGCAGCTTGGGGCAGGTTACCTACAATGAGCAGTTCTTC. This codes for CASSLGQVTYNEQFF. Full variable domain (outside the CDR3, taken from reference TRBV5-4 and TRBJ2-1): ETGVTQSPTHLIKTRGQQVTLRCSSQSGHNTVSWYQQALGQGPQFIFQYYREEENGRGNFPPRFSGLQFPNYSSELNVNALELDDSALYLCASSLGQVTYNEQFFGPGTRLTVL.